This TCR beta chain emerged from a study of OX40 agonist ivuxolimab in advanced cancers. Across the study: A history of anti-PD-1, anti-PD-L1 or anti-CTLA-4 therapy was acceptable, and 40% had some. General study results and limits: What antigens the expanded peripheral T cells recognized was never established. Both blood CD4+ and CD8+ T cells showed clonal growth by week 6 at 0.1 to 3.0 mg/kg.

Profiled with immunoSEQ multiplex PCR; TCRdb holds only in-frame clones, not every one. The sample shows tens of thousands of clones, just under 80% of them seen only once. The germline gives CDR1 SGHTA, CDR2 FQGTGA. The trim removed 2 bases at V and 5 bases at J, leaving 6 bases unmatched. CDR3 size: 16 residues. Of note for this clone: The antigen remains undetermined.

The V gene is TRBV7-3, the J gene TRBJ2-1; TRBD2 agrees at 10 bases. Material: CD4+ or CD8+ T cells sorted from blood, obtained in a trial of the OX40 agonist ivuxolimab. The clonotype originates from an adult with an advanced solid tumor such as melanoma, head and neck, liver or kidney cancer. DNA for the CDR3: TGTGCCAGCAGCTTAGGGACTAGCGTCTTCCACAATGAGCAGTTCTTC. It yields the protein CASSLGTSVFHNEQFF.